Listed below are T cell receptor beta chains from one sample, sequenced in a study of blood T cell repertoires in COVID-19. Sequencing was performed with immunoSEQ multiplex PCR; in TCRdb, only in-frame clones are kept and a portion is missing. The sample includes about 200,000 clones, about 88% of them seen just once. Sequencing was performed on peripheral blood. These receptors came from a middle-aged man with COVID-19, enrolled during active disease. Each CDR3 is given with its conserved first and last residue. Each record gives: clone size, J gene, D gene, V gene, CDR3 protein, CDR3 DNA. D genes are given only for firm matches. Where a row states a size, it is once, few, many or the class of an expanded clone; other rows omit it.

once	TRBJ2-7	TRBD1	TRBV19	CASSISTGYYEQYF	TGTGCCAGTAGTATATCGACAGGGTACTACGAGCAGTACTTC
few	TRBJ1-2	-	TRBV28	CASSLVAENYGYTF	TGTGCCAGCAGTTTAGTCGCGGAAAACTATGGCTACACCTTC
-	TRBJ1-2	-	TRBV10-3	CATGEYGYTF	TGTGCCACCGGGGAATATGGCTACACCTTC
-	TRBJ2-7	TRBD1	TRBV7-7	CASSLGQGAPYEQYF	TGTGCTAGCAGCTTAGGGCAGGGGGCCCCCTACGAGCAGTACTTC
-	TRBJ1-1	TRBD1	TRBV5-1	CASSLAGDREFPAFF	TGCGCCAGCAGCTTGGCAGGGGACAGGGAATTTCCAGCTTTCTTT
-	TRBJ1-1	TRBD1	TRBV5-8	CASRVRQGGSAFF	TGTGCCAGCAGAGTCCGACAGGGTGGGAGCGCTTTCTTT
-	TRBJ2-2	TRBD2	TRBV4-3	CASSQLAGFFSGELFF	TGCGCCAGCAGCCAACTAGCGGGGTTCTTCTCCGGGGAGCTGTTTTTT
-	TRBJ2-3	TRBD2	TRBV5-5	CASSLGLAGGTDTQYF	TGTGCCAGCAGCTTGGGACTAGCGGGAGGGACAGATACGCAGTATTTT
-	TRBJ2-5	TRBD2	TRBV19	CASSTSGRLQETQYF	TGTGCCAGTAGTACTAGCGGGAGGCTCCAAGAGACCCAGTACTTC
-	TRBJ1-4	TRBD1	TRBV12-3/TRBV12-4	CASRGQGLGKLFF	TGTGCCAGCAGGGGACAGGGTTTAGGAAAACTGTTTTTT
-	TRBJ2-1	-	TRBV7-7	CASSSSRGNEQFF	TGTGCCAGCAGCTCCTCCCGGGGCAATGAGCAGTTCTTC
-	TRBJ2-7	TRBD1	TRBV7-8	CASSYDRGYEQYF	TGTGCCAGCAGCTATGACAGGGGCTACGAGCAGTACTTC
-	TRBJ2-7	TRBD1	TRBV3-1/TRBV3-2	CASSHGTGASYEQYF	TGTGCCAGCAGCCACGGGACAGGAGCCTCCTACGAGCAGTACTTC
-	TRBJ1-2	TRBD1	TRBV7-9	CASSSAHLDRGPNYGYTF	TGTGCCAGCAGCTCCGCCCACCTAGACAGGGGTCCAAACTATGGCTACACCTTC
-	TRBJ2-7	TRBD1	TRBV2	CASSDTGTGYSQQYF	TGTGCCAGCAGTGATACTGGGACAGGGTATTCGCAGCAGTACTTC
-	TRBJ2-7	-	TRBV7-2	CASSLAGSTAYEQYF	TGTGCCAGCAGCTTAGCTGGTAGTACCGCCTACGAGCAGTACTTC
-	TRBJ1-1	TRBD1	TRBV5-6	CASSVELNRGVDEAFF	TGTGCCAGCAGCGTTGAGTTGAACAGGGGGGTGGATGAAGCTTTCTTT
-	TRBJ2-1	-	TRBV18	CASSPPGGDEQFF	TGTGCCAGCTCACCACCTGGGGGCGATGAGCAGTTCTTC
-	TRBJ2-2	TRBD1	TRBV27	CASSPYRGTGELFF	TGTGCCAGCAGTCCGTACAGGGGAACCGGGGAGCTGTTTTTT
-	TRBJ1-6	-	TRBV2	CASSEPGPLHF	TGTGCCAGCAGTGAACCCGGGCCCCTCCACTTT
-	TRBJ2-5	TRBD2	TRBV5-1	CASSLVAGGPETQYF	TGCGCCAGCAGCTTGGTTGCGGGAGGGCCGGAGACCCAGTACTTC